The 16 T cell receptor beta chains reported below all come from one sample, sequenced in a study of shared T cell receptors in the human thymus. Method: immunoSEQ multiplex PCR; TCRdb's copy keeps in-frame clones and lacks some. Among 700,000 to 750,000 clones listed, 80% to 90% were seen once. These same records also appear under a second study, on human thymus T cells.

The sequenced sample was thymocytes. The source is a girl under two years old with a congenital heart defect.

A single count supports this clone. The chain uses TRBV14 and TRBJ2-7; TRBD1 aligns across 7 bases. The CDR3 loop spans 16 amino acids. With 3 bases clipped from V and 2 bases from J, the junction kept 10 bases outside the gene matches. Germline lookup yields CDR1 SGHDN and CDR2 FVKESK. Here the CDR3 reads CASSQLRGRGAYEQYF. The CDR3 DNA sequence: TGTGCCAGCAGCCAGTTAAGGGGGCGAGGAGCCTACGAGCAGTACTTC.

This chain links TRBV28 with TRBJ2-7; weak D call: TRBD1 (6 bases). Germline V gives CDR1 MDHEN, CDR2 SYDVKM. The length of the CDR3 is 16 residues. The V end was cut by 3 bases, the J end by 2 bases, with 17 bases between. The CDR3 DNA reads TGTGCCAGCAGTTTTGACTGGGGGCCCCCCGCCTACGAGCAGTACTTC. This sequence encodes CASSFDWGPPAYEQYF.

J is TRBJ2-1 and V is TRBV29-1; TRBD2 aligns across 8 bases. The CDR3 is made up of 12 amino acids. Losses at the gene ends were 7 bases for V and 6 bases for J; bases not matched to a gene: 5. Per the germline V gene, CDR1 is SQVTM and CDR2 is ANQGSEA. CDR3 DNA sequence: TGCAGCGCCGGACTAGCTGCCAATGAGCAGTTCTTC. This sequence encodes CSAGLAANEQFF.

The CDR3 here is CASSQQGDRDREQFF. The CDR3 DNA reads as TGTGCCAGCAGCCAGCAGGGGGACAGGGACCGGGAGCAGTTCTTC. The gene calls are TRBV11-2 and TRBJ2-1, with 9 bases that match TRBD1. J gave up 10 bases and V 5 bases, and 12 bases lay outside the gene matches. The CDR3 totals 15 residues. Germline V CDR1 and CDR2: SGHAT, FQNNGV.

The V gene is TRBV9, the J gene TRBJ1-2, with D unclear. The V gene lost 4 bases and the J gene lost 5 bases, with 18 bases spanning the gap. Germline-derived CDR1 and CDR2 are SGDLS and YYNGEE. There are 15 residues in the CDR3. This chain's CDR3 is CASSPPPGVGYGYTF. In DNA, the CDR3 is TGTGCCAGCAGCCCTCCGCCGGGAGTCGGATATGGCTACACCTTC.

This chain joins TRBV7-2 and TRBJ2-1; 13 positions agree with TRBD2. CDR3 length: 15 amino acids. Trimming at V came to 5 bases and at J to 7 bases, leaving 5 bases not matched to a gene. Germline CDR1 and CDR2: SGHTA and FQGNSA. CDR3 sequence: CASSPGTSGVNEQFF. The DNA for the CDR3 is TGTGCCAGCAGCCCCGGGACTAGCGGGGTAAATGAGCAGTTCTTC.

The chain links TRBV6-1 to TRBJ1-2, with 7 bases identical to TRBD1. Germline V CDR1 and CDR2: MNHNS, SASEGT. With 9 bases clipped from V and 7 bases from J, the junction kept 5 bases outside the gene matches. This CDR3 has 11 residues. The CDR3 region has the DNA TGTGCCAGTAGACAGGGCCTTGGCTACACCTTC. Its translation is CASRQGLGYTF.

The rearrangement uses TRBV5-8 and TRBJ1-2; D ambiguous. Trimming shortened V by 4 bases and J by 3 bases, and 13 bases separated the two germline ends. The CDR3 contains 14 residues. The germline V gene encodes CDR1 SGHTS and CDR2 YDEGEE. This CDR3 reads CASSRRAGYYGYTF. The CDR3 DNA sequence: TGTGCCAGCAGCCGGAGGGCGGGATACTATGGCTACACCTTC.

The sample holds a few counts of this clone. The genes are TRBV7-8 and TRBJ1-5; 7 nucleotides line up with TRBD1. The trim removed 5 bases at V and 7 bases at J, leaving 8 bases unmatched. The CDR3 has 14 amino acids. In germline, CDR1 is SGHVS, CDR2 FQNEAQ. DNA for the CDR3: TGTGCCAGCAGCCAAACAGGGGTTGGGCAGCCCCAGCATTTT. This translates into CASSQTGVGQPQHF.

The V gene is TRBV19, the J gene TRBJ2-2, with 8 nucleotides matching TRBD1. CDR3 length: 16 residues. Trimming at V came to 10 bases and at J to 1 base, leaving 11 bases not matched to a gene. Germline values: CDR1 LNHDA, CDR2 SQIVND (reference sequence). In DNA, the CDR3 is TGTGCCACTTACCCCCAGACAGGGGAGAACACCGGGGAGCTGTTTTTT. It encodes CATYPQTGENTGELFF.

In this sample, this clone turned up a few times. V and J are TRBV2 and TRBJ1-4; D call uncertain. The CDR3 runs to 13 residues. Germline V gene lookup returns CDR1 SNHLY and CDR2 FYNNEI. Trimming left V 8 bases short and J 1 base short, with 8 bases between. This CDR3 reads CASRRGTNEKLFF. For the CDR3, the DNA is TGTGCCAGCCGGCGGGGAACTAATGAAAAACTGTTTTTT. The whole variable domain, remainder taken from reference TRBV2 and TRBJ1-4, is EPEVTQTPSHQVTQMGQEVILRCVPISNHLYFYWYRQILGQKVEFLVSFYNNEISEKSEIFDDQFSVERPDGSNFTLKIRSTKLEDSAMYFCASRRGTNEKLFFGSGTQLSVL.

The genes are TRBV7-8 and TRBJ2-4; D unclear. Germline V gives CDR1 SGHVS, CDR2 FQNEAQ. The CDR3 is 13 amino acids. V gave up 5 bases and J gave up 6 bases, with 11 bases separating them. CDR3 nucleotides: TGTGCCAGCAGCAATCCCGGGTCAAACATTCAGTACTTC. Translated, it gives CASSNPGSNIQYF.

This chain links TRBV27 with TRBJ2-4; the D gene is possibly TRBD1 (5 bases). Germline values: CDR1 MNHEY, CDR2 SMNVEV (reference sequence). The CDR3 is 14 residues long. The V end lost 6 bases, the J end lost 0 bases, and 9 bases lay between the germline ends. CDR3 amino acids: CASSRTSAKNIQYF. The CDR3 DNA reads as TGTGCCAGCAGCCGGACATCAGCCAAAAACATTCAGTACTTC.

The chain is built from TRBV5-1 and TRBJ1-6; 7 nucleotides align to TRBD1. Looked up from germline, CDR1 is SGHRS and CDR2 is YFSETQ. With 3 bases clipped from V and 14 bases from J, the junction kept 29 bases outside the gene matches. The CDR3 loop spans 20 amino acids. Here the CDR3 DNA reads TGCGCCAGCAGCTCGAAACAAGCCCACGACAGGGTACCCGGCCTGGTGTCCCTCCACTTT. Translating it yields CASSSKQAHDRVPGLVSLHF.

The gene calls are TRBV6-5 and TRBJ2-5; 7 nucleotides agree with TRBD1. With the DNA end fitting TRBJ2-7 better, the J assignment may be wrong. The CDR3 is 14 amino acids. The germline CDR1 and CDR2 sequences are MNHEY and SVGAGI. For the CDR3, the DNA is TGTGCCAGCAGTTACTCCGGGACAGCCTACGAGCAGTACTTC. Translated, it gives CASSYSGTAYEQYF.

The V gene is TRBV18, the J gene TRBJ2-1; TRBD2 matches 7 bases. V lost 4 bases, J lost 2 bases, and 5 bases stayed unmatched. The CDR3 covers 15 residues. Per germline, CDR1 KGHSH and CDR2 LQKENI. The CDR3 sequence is CASSHIRGAYNEQFF. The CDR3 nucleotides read TGTGCCAGCTCACACATTCGGGGGGCCTACAATGAGCAGTTCTTC.